This record concerns one T cell receptor beta chain sequence. The antigen remains unidentified. Method: immunoSEQ multiplex PCR; TCRdb's copy keeps in-frame clones and lacks some. The data hold over 20,000 clones, with approximately 85% observed a single time. Germline CDR1 is SGHTA and CDR2 is FQGNSA. With V trimmed by 3 bases and J by 3 bases, 5 bases remained unmatched. The CDR3 is made up of 15 amino acids. Time point in this sample: cycle 4 day 1 (C4D1), after less than 7 weeks of nivolumab. The patients all showed relapse after autologous stem cell transplantation, while their brentuximab vedotin exposure varied. This sample stems from a study of PD-1 blockade in classical Hodgkin lymphoma. Study results and limitations: Compared with baseline, CD4+ but not CD8+ TCR diversity had risen significantly by C4D1. Before treatment, TCR diversity in newly diagnosed patients was reportedly lower than in healthy donors.

The receptor was derived from a human donor with classical Hodgkin lymphoma. This chain uses TRBV7-2 with TRBJ2-5; 9 bases align to TRBD2. The starting material was peripheral blood mononuclear cells (PBMCs), obtained before the fourth cycle of nivolumab. The CDR3 bases are TGTGCCAGCAGCTTTAAATTAGCGGGGGAAGAGACCCAGTACTTC. It specifies CASSFKLAGEETQYF.